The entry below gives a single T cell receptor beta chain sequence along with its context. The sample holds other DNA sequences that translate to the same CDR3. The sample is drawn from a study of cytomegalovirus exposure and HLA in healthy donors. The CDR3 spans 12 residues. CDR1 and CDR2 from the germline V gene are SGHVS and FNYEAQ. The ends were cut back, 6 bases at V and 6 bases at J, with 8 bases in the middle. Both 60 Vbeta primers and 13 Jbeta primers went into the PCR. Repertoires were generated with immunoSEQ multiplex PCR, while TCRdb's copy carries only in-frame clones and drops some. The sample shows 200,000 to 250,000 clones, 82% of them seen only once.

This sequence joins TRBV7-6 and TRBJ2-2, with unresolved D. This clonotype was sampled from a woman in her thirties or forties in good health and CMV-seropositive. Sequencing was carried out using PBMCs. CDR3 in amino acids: CASSPRAGELFF. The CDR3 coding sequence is TGTGCCAGCAGTCCCCGGGCCGGGGAGCTGTTTTTT.